The next 2 T cell receptor beta chains were all read from a single sample in a study of blood T cell repertoires in COVID-19. TCRdb's copy holds only in-frame clones and misses some; the assay was immunoSEQ multiplex PCR. The table has about 300,000 clones, approximately 88% seen once. Sequences were obtained from peripheral blood. These receptor sequences come from a woman aged 25 to 39 with COVID-19, enrolled during active disease.

The chain links TRBV4-2 to TRBJ1-1; D perhaps matches TRBD1 (5 bases). The V gene's germline CDR1 is LGHNA and CDR2 YNFKEQ. The CDR3 has 13 amino acids. Trimming removed 2 bases at V and 11 bases at J, with 15 bases between. The CDR3 nucleotides read TGTGCCAGCAGCCAACTTACAGGTGATTCGGCTTTCTTT. It is translated as CASSQLTGDSAFF.

This clone has just one count. The chain couples TRBV5-5 to TRBJ2-5; D call uncertain. The CDR3 has 13 residues. The germline V gene encodes CDR1 SGHKS and CDR2 YYEKEE (reference sequence). V dropped 3 bases and J dropped 2 bases, with 8 bases sitting between them. In DNA, the CDR3 is TGTGCCAGCAGCTACAGCCCGCAAGAGACCCAGTACTTC. It translates to CASSYSPQETQYF.